This T cell receptor (beta chain) emerged from a study of CD8+ T cells in alopecia areata listed by TCRdb under 2018. Notes on the research overall: Treated patients were enrolled in an open-label pilot trial of oral tofacitinib, 5 to 10 mg twice daily, for moderate-to-severe alopecia areata. Patients stayed on tofacitinib for 6 to 18 months and then had 6 months of follow-up off drug so that delayed response and recurrence could be assessed. The SALT score, which quantifies the percentage of affected scalp surface area, was used to measure disease severity in treated patients. The study used high-throughput TCRbeta sequencing to examine T cell clonal expansion in alopecia areata, in both the C3H/HeJ mouse model and human patients. On the human side, TCRbeta sequencing was run on scalp tissue and on sorted CD4+ and CD8+ peripheral blood T cells from healthy controls and from alopecia areata patients with either patchy or totalis/universalis disease. Patients on tofacitinib were biopsied at baseline and after 4 and 24 weeks of treatment, and several of the patients also had a later scalp biopsy. Scalp clonality was compared among normal scalp (n=4), patchy alopecia areata scalp (n=8), and alopecia totalis/universalis scalp (n=8). RNA was extracted with the PAXgene miRNA kit for fixed scalp, the miRNeasy kit for PBMCs, and the RNeasy kit for mouse skin. TCRbeta CDR3 regions were amplified by immunoSEQ multiplex PCR with 35 Vbeta forward and 13 Jbeta reverse primers. On the study overall, not on this receptor specifically: Resident alphabeta T cells in normal human skin are also sequenced, complicating scalp TCR repertoire analysis, unlike mouse skin dominated by gammadelta T cells. With tofacitinib, both scalp clonality and the number of expanded CD8+ clones among the top 100 scalp clones went down significantly. Many expanded lesional clones persisted in scalp and blood during tofacitinib treatment, which may partly explain relapse after stopping treatment. Compared with mice, TCR sequences shared between patients were less clear, possibly partly because of HLA diversity across the patient population. Because the treated cohort was small and included a single nonresponder, larger studies are needed to assess links between baseline CD8+ expansion and response. Lesional scalp, especially in alopecia totalis/universalis, showed higher clonality and more expanded CD8+ clones than normal scalp, suggesting antigenic drive.

The CDR3 runs 14 amino acids, cysteine and phenylalanine included. Kept here is only the CDR3 DNA, which spans 42 bases and is read in frame from base 1. Reading the germline V gene gives CDR1 SGHRS and CDR2 YFSETQ. V loses 3 bases, J loses 6 bases, and the germline ends lie 16 bases apart. The library was generated by the immunoSEQ multiplex PCR assay. For TCR sequencing, RNA was extracted from every sample and reverse transcribed into cDNA to serve as template. SuperScript III was used to make first-strand cDNA, primed with a 2:1 mix of oligo-dT and random hexamers. A synthetic immune receptor repertoire was used to gauge amplification bias, and whatever bias remained was removed computationally. The source study handled its data this way. Raw reads were preprocessed to remove errors, and CDR3 was defined according to IMGT conventions as the region from the conserved cysteine to phenylalanine. To get clonality, Shannon entropy was normalized by log2 of the number of productive unique TCRs and the result was subtracted from 1. Whether scalp clones were CD4 or CD8 was inferred by matching scalp TCRbeta sequences against CD4 and CD8 repertoires sorted from blood. TCRdb holds this immuneACCESS table with in-frame rearrangements only. Some clones are missing; in checked studies, unresolved V genes explain under half, and the rest has no known cause. D and trimming come from the DNA, and the V and J calls and clone size come from that table. Recorded for this sample are some 200,000 clones; approximately 56% of them occurred a single time. The ten largest clones take up 3% to 3.5% of the sample.

The label giving this sample's time point can be read as: roughly 27 days on oral tofacitinib. The treatment or condition label of this sample denotes: oral pan-JAK inhibitor, 5-10 mg twice daily. From alopecia areata patients, peripheral blood was collected along with lesional scalp punch biopsies. PBMCs were separated by density centrifugation and stained for CD3, CD4 and CD8, after which CD4+ and CD8+ T cells were sorted on a FACSAria. A remark on this clone: Its antigen is still unknown. The record has no base qualities; no much larger clone is one base away.

The source was CD4+ T cells sorted from blood, collected at week 4, from a patient treated with tofacitinib. The rearrangement combines TRBV5-1 with TRBJ2-7; no D gene is confidently identified. The TCR was taken from a human donor with alopecia areata. The CDR3 is CASSSAKGFFEQYF. The nucleotide sequence reads TGCGCCAGCAGCTCAGCTAAGGGTTTTTTCGAGCAGTACTTC.